This entry lists 25 T cell receptor beta chains sequenced from one sample in a study of control samples from healthy donors and cancer patients. TCRdb's copy holds only in-frame clones and misses some; the assay was immunoSEQ multiplex PCR. This table holds some 28,000 clones, 79% found once. The specimen sequenced was PBMCs. The receptors here all came from a man between 60 and 75 years old with head and neck cancer.

This chain uses TRBV6-1 with TRBJ2-2, with 12 nucleotides matching TRBD2. The germline V gene has CDR1 MNHNS and CDR2 SASEGT. With V trimmed by 4 bases and J by 6 bases, 9 bases remained unmatched. This CDR3 has 17 residues. The CDR3 coding sequence is TGTGCCAGCAGTGGGCCTAGCGGGAGGGCCCCCGCCGGGGAGCTGTTTTTT. This codes for CASSGPSGRAPAGELFF.

The count of this clone is one. The chain combines TRBV6-5 with TRBJ2-7; perhaps TRBD1 as D (6 bases). CDR1 is MNHEY, CDR2 SVGAGI, per germline. This CDR3 is 15 amino acids long. The V and J ends lost 5 bases and 2 bases respectively, with 16 bases between them. CDR3 nucleotides: TGTGCCAGCAGTAAACCGGGACAATCAACCTACGAGCAGTACTTC. As protein: CASSKPGQSTYEQYF.

The chain links TRBV19 to TRBJ2-5; 9 bases line up with TRBD2. The germline CDR1 and CDR2 sequences are LNHDA and SQIVND (reference sequence). This CDR3 comprises 16 residues. Trimming took 3 bases from V and 5 from J; bases not matched to a gene: 10. This CDR3 is CASSMRASGKAETQYF. CDR3 nucleotides: TGTGCCAGTAGTATGCGGGCTAGCGGGAAGGCGGAGACCCAGTACTTC.

This chain connects TRBV19 to TRBJ1-1; TRBD1 might be the D (5 bases). From germline, CDR1 is LNHDA and CDR2 SQIVND (reference sequence). This CDR3 comprises 13 residues. V lost 6 bases to trimming and J lost 0 bases, with 8 bases between them. CDR3 in amino acids: CASRKTVNTEAFF. The CDR3 DNA is TGTGCCAGTAGGAAGACAGTGAACACTGAAGCTTTCTTT. Full variable domain (rest looked up from reference TRBV19 and TRBJ1-1): DGGITQSPKYLFRKEGQNVTLSCEQNLNHDAMYWYRQDPGQGLRLIYYSQIVNDFQKGDIAEGYSVSREKKESFPLTVTSAQKNPTAFYLCASRKTVNTEAFFGQGTRLTVV.

This chain connects TRBV9 to TRBJ1-5; tentative D call: TRBD1 (5 bases). Germline lookup yields CDR1 SGDLS and CDR2 YYNGEE. The CDR3 is 15 amino acids. V was cut by 3 bases and J by 7 bases, with 17 bases left in between. CDR3 in DNA: TGTGCCAGCAGCGCCAGCGGGGGGAAGTGGCAGCCCCAGCATTTT. This gives the protein CASSASGGKWQPQHF.

V and J are TRBV19 and TRBJ1-1; D gene unclear. Germline V gives CDR1 LNHDA, CDR2 SQIVND (reference sequence). V was clipped by 7 bases and J by 4 bases, with 16 bases between them. CDR3 length: 14 amino acids. The CDR3 region is CASTYQRPGTEAFF. CDR3 coding DNA: TGTGCCAGTACCTATCAAAGGCCGGGCACTGAAGCTTTCTTT.

This chain links TRBV7-6 with TRBJ1-1, with TRBD1 matching 8 bases. From germline, CDR1 is SGHVS and CDR2 FNYEAQ. V lost 1 base, J lost 7 bases, and 5 bases stayed unmatched. This CDR3 contains 14 residues. CDR3 sequence reads: CASSLEETGVEAFF. For the CDR3, the DNA is TGTGCCAGCAGCTTAGAGGAGACAGGGGTTGAAGCTTTCTTT.

In nucleotides, the CDR3 is TGTGCCAGCAGTTTGTGGGGGACTGGGGCCAAAAACATTCAGTACTTC. Residues: CASSLWGTGAKNIQYF. The chain links TRBV28 to TRBJ2-4, with D possibly TRBD2 on 6 matching bases. Trimming shortened V by 3 bases and J by 1 base, and 13 bases separated the two germline ends. Germline V gene data show CDR1 as MDHEN and CDR2 as SYDVKM. The CDR3 extends over 16 amino acids.

The CDR3 DNA is TGCGCCAGCAGCTTGCTACAGGAGCCCTACGAGCAGTACTTC. The encoded protein is CASSLLQEPYEQYF. The chain recombines TRBV5-1 with TRBJ2-7; tentatively, D is TRBD1 (5 bases). The CDR3 is made up of 14 amino acids. CDR1 is SGHRS, CDR2 YFSETQ, per germline. V lost 1 base and J 2 bases, leaving 10 bases between the germline ends.

The chain carries TRBV28 and TRBJ2-7; D gene uncertain. The length of the CDR3 is 13 residues. V was shortened by 6 bases and J by 6 bases, with 15 bases between the two germline ends. Germline CDR1 is MDHEN and CDR2 is SYDVKM. The CDR3 nucleotides are TGTGCCAGCAGCTCCCGGAGAACGGGCGAGCAGTACTTC. Translated, it gives CASSSRRTGEQYF.

This clone was seen a single time. The junction departs from germline at one end; a sequencing error may be responsible. The V call is TRBV6-1, the J call TRBJ2-2; no clear D. Germline-derived CDR1 and CDR2 are MNHNS and SASEGT. The CDR3 has 15 residues. CDR3 sequence: CASREDSRNTGELFF. The CDR3 DNA sequence: TGTGCCAGCAGAGAAGATTCCAGGAACACCGGGGAGCTGTTTTTT.

The chain is built from TRBV5-1 and TRBJ2-7, with D perhaps TRBD1 (5 bases). This CDR3 comprises 13 residues. Germline V gives CDR1 SGHRS, CDR2 YFSETQ. Trimming removed 0 bases from V and 6 bases from J, with 10 bases in between. Here the CDR3 reads CASSLERQGEQYF. CDR3 sequence (DNA): TGCGCCAGCAGCTTGGAACGCCAGGGCGAGCAGTACTTC.

This CDR3 is CASSQNVGTNEKLFF. In DNA, the CDR3 is TGTGCCAGCAGCCAAAACGTTGGCACAAATGAAAAACTGTTTTTT. The genes are TRBV14 and TRBJ1-4; no firm D call. The length of the CDR3 is 15 residues. The germline V and J ends were trimmed by 2 bases and 5 bases, with 12 bases remaining between them. Germline V gives CDR1 SGHDN, CDR2 FVKESK.

The chain joins TRBV29-1 to TRBJ1-3; D is unclear. Trimming took 3 bases from V and 0 from J, leaving 9 bases between them. The germline gives CDR1 SQVTM, CDR2 ANQGSEA. This CDR3 comprises 14 residues. CDR3 protein: CSVDLGNSGNTIYF. The CDR3 bases are TGCAGCGTTGACCTGGGAAACTCTGGAAACACCATATATTTT.

This chain uses TRBV11-2 with TRBJ2-2, with a possible D match to TRBD1 (5 bases). The ends were cut back, 1 base at V and 5 bases at J, with 5 bases in the middle. CDR3 length equals 13 residues. Per the germline V gene, CDR1 is SGHAT and CDR2 is FQNNGV. The CDR3 region is CASSLAGTGELFF. DNA for the CDR3: TGTGCCAGCAGCTTAGCAGGGACCGGGGAGCTGTTTTTT.

V gene TRBV5-4 combines with J gene TRBJ2-1, with 9 bases that match TRBD2. Germline assignment: CDR1 SGHNT and CDR2 YYREEE (reference sequence). The CDR3 length is 15 residues. The ends lost 4 bases at V and 6 bases at J; junction bases unmatched: 8. The CDR3, as DNA: TGTGCCAGCAGCGTCCGCGGGAGGGCCCGCAATGAGCAGTTCTTC. Residues: CASSVRGRARNEQFF.

This rearrangement joins TRBV2 to TRBJ2-2; D is ambiguous. CDR1 SNHLY and CDR2 FYNNEI come from the germline V gene. V gave up 7 bases and J gave up 6 bases, with 21 bases separating them. The CDR3 contains 16 residues. CDR3 protein: CASNERDVWAAGELFF. CDR3 DNA: TGTGCCAGCAACGAGAGAGACGTTTGGGCCGCCGGGGAGCTGTTTTTT.

This chain joins TRBV6-6 and TRBJ1-5; maybe TRBD1 (5 bases). CDR1 and CDR2 (germline): MNHNY, SVGAGI (reference sequence). The V end lost 4 bases, the J end lost 0 bases, and 10 bases lay between the germline ends. The CDR3 contains 15 residues. CDR3 sequence reads: CASSSGGYSNQPQHF. CDR3 in DNA: TGTGCCAGCAGTTCCGGGGGGTATAGCAATCAGCCCCAGCATTTT.

This clone was observed a handful of times. V usage is TRBV12-3 or TRBV12-4 and J usage is TRBJ2-2; D might be TRBD2 (6 bases). Trimming removed 3 bases from V and 4 bases from J, with 6 bases in between. The CDR3 runs 13 residues. CDR3 sequence (DNA): TGTGCCAGCAGTTTCGGGGGCACCGGGGAGCTGTTTTTT. It yields the protein CASSFGGTGELFF.

In this sample, this clone turned up a few times. V and J are TRBV27 and TRBJ1-4, with D unclear. CDR3 length: 15 amino acids. V was trimmed by 6 bases and J by 0 bases, leaving 11 bases between them. Germline-derived CDR1 and CDR2 are MNHEY and SMNVEV (reference sequence). The CDR3 protein is CASSPLEATNEKLFF. The CDR3, as DNA: TGTGCCAGCAGCCCTCTAGAAGCAACTAATGAAAAACTGTTTTTT.

This clone was recorded a few times. The chain combines TRBV5-1 with TRBJ1-5; no definite D call. The CDR3 is made up of 13 amino acids. Germline values: CDR1 SGHRS, CDR2 YFSETQ. V lost 7 bases to trimming and J lost 1 base, with 9 bases between them. This CDR3 is CASAWESNQPQHF. The CDR3 DNA sequence: TGCGCCAGCGCCTGGGAGAGCAATCAGCCCCAGCATTTT. The whole variable domain, remainder taken from reference TRBV5-1 and TRBJ1-5, is KAGVTQTPRYLIKTRGQQVTLSCSPISGHRSVSWYQQTPGQGLQFLFEYFSETQRNKGNFPGRFSGRQFSNSRSEMNVSTLELGDSALYLCASAWESNQPQHFGDGTRLSIL.

The chain combines TRBV7-9 with TRBJ2-5; TRBD2 agrees at 12 bases. The CDR3 consists of 16 residues. Trimming removed 4 bases from V and 4 bases from J; junction bases left unmatched: 7. Germline V CDR1 and CDR2: SEHNR, FQNEAQ (reference sequence). The CDR3 nucleotides are TGTGCCAGCAGCTCGGAGTCGGGACTAGCGGGAGAGACCCAGTACTTC. Translating it yields CASSSESGLAGETQYF.

V and J are TRBV5-4 and TRBJ1-2; 9 nucleotides align to TRBD1. The CDR3 is 15 amino acids. The germline gives CDR1 SGHNT, CDR2 YYREEE (reference sequence). Losses at the gene ends were 4 bases for V and 7 bases for J; bases not matched to a gene: 11. The CDR3 sequence is CASSDENRGRFGYTF. The CDR3 DNA sequence: TGTGCCAGCAGCGACGAAAACAGGGGGCGCTTTGGCTACACCTTC.

This clone has more than one count but fewer than ten. The chain carries TRBV5-1 and TRBJ2-7, with 14 bases aligning to TRBD2. The CDR3 is made up of 18 amino acids. Germline assignment: CDR1 SGHRS and CDR2 YFSETQ. The ends lost 2 bases at V and 6 bases at J; junction bases unmatched: 13. CDR3 loop: CASSFRPGGLAGAGEQYF. CDR3 nucleotide sequence: TGCGCCAGCAGCTTCCGTCCCGGGGGACTAGCGGGGGCCGGCGAGCAGTACTTC.

Only a few counts were recorded for this clone. The chain couples TRBV6-5 to TRBJ1-1; D is unresolved. Germline-derived CDR1 and CDR2 are MNHEY and SVGAGI. The CDR3 runs 13 residues. The ends were cut back, 5 bases at V and 7 bases at J, with 14 bases in the middle. The chain's CDR3 is CASSHDMPDEAFF. The CDR3 DNA follows: TGTGCCAGCAGTCATGACATGCCAGATGAAGCTTTCTTT.